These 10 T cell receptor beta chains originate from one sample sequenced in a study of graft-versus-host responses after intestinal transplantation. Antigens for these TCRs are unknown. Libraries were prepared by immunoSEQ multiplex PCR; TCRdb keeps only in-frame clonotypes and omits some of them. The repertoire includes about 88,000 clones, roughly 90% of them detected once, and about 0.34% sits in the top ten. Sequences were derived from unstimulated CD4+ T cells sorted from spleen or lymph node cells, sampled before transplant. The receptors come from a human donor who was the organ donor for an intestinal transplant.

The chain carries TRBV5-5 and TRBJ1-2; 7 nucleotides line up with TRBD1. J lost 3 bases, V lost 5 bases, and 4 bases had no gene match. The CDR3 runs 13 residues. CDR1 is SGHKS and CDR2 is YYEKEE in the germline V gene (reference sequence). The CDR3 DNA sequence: TGTGCCAGCAGTTCTGGACAGGACTATGGCTACACCTTC. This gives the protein CASSSGQDYGYTF.

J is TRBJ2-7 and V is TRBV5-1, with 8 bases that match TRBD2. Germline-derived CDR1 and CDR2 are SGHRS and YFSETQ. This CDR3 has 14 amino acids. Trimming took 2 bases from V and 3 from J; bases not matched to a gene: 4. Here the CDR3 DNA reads TGCGCCAGCAGCTTCCGGGGGGGCGGCTACGAGCAGTACTTC. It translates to CASSFRGGGYEQYF.

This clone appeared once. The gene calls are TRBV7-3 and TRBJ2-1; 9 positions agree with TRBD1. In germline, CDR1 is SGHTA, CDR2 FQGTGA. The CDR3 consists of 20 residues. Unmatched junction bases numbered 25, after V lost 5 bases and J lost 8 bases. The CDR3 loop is CASSPGPGTGKPGKRYEQFF. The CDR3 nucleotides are TGTGCCAGCAGCCCAGGTCCCGGGACAGGGAAGCCGGGTAAAAGGTATGAGCAGTTCTTC.

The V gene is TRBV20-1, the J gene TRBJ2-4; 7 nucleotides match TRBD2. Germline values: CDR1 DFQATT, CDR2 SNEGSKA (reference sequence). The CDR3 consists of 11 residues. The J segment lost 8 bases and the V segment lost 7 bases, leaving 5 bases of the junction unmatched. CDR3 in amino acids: CSVREVDIQYF. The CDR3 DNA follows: TGCAGTGTACGGGAGGTGGACATTCAGTACTTC.

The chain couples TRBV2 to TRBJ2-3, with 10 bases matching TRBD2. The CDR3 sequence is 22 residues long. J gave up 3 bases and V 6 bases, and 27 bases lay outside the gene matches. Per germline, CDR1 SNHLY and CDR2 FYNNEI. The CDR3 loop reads CASSEIPPDSGGAGNETDTQYF. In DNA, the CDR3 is TGTGCCAGCAGCGAAATACCTCCTGACAGCGGGGGGGCCGGAAATGAGACAGATACGCAGTATTTT.

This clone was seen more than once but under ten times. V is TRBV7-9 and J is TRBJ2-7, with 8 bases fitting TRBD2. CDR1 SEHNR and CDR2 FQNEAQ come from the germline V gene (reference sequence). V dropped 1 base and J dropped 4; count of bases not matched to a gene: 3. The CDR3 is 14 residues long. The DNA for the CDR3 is TGTGCCAGCAGCTTAGAGGGACTAGAATACGAGCAGTACTTC. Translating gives CASSLEGLEYEQYF.

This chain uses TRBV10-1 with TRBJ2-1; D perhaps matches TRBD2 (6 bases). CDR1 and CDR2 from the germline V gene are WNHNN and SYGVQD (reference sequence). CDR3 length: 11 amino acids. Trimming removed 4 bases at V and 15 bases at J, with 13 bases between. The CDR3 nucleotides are TGCGCCAGCAGTGTTGCCGGGAGCCTGTTCTTC. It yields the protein CASSVAGSLFF.

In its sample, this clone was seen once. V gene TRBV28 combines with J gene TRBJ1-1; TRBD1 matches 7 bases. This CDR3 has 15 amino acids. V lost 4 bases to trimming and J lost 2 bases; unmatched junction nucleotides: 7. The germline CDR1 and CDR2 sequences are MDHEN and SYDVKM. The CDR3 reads CASSSPGTANTEAFF. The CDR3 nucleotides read TGTGCCAGCAGTTCCCCCGGGACAGCCAACACTGAAGCTTTCTTT.

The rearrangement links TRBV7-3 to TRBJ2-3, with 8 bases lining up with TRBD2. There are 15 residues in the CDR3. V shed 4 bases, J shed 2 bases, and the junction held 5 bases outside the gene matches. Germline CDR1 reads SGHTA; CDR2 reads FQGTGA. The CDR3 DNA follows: TGTGCCAGCAGCTCGAACGGACTAGCCACAGATACGCAGTATTTT. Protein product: CASSSNGLATDTQYF. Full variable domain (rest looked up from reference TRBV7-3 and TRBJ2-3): GAGVSQTPSNKVTEKGKYVELRCDPISGHTALYWYRQSLGQGPEFLIYFQGTGAADDSGLPNDRFFAVRPEGSVSTLKIQRTERGDSAVYLCASSSNGLATDTQYFGPGTRLTVL.

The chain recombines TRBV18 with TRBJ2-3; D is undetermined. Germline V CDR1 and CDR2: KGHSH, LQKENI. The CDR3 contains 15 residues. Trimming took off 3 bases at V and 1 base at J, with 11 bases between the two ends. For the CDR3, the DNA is TGTGCCAGCTCACCCAAATTGGCGGGCACAGATACGCAGTATTTT. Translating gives CASSPKLAGTDTQYF.